This is a list of T cell receptor beta chains from one sample in a study of T cell responses to AZD1222 COVID-19 vaccine. The repertoire was sequenced with immunoSEQ multiplex PCR; TCRdb's copy has only in-frame clones and lacks some. The sample lists over 60,000 clones; roughly 87% were seen once. The source material was peripheral blood, sampled on day 0 of AZD1222 vaccination. Receptors originate from an adult in good health. Each CDR3 is given without its conserved first and last residue. The size of a clone is reported for some rows only, either as once, few or many, or as a class for expanded clones.

size: .
length: 10
V: TRBV6-5
J: TRBJ1-2
CDR3: ASSTQGDGYT

size: .
length: 12
V: TRBV2
J: TRBJ1-6
CDR3: ASSVNSYNSPLH

size: .
length: 11
V: TRBV5-1
J: TRBJ1-2
CDR3: ASSLGGYDGYT

size: .
length: 13
V: TRBV19
J: TRBJ2-2
CDR3: ASSQGKGFAGELF

size: .
length: 11
V: TRBV30
J: TRBJ1-1
CDR3: AWSYDRGTEAF

size: .
length: 11
V: TRBV12-5
J: TRBJ2-4
CDR3: ASGLGRENIQY

size: .
length: 10
V: TRBV5-4
J: TRBJ2-1
CDR3: ASSLEISEQF

size: many
length: 10
V: TRBV30
J: TRBJ1-3
CDR3: ASTGGGNTIY

size: .
length: 14
V: TRBV6-4
J: TRBJ1-1
CDR3: ASSDWMGASGWEAF

size: .
length: 12
V: TRBV27
J: TRBJ1-5
CDR3: ASSSQMGNQPQH

size: .
length: 12
V: TRBV10-3
J: TRBJ1-5
CDR3: AISVGDRGQPQH

size: .
length: 10
V: TRBV2
J: TRBJ2-1
CDR3: ASTIRGDEQF

size: .
length: 11
V: TRBV6-5
J: TRBJ1-6
CDR3: ATADRGNSPLH

size: .
length: 15
V: TRBV5-1
J: TRBJ2-1
CDR3: ASSLGLAGGLYNEQF

size: .
length: 12
V: TRBV30
J: TRBJ1-4
CDR3: AWSPSSNNEKLF

size: .
length: 8
V: TRBV20-1
J: TRBJ2-1
CDR3: SARTNEQF

size: .
length: 13
V: TRBV5-1
J: TRBJ1-4
CDR3: ASSPEGHPNEKLF

size: .
length: 10
V: TRBV5-5
J: TRBJ1-1
CDR3: ASSLGDTEAF

size: few
length: 12
V: TRBV27
J: TRBJ2-7
CDR3: ASSFRTSAYEQY

size: .
length: 9
V: TRBV10-3
J: TRBJ2-7
CDR3: AISDIGEQY

size: .
length: 13
V: TRBV5-1
J: TRBJ2-3
CDR3: ASSLALGAEDTQY

size: .
length: 14
V: TRBV6-5
J: TRBJ2-5
CDR3: ASSYQGRGISQTQY

size: .
length: 14
V: TRBV9
J: TRBJ2-1
CDR3: ASSVVGQGAYNEQF

size: .
length: 15
V: TRBV30
J: TRBJ2-7
CDR3: AWSKRGASGGSYEQY

size: .
length: 12
V: TRBV11-2
J: TRBJ2-7
CDR3: ASSFSTVYYEQY

size: once
length: 10
V: TRBV2
J: TRBJ2-3
CDR3: ASSEGLLAGD

size: few
length: 12
V: TRBV19
J: TRBJ1-1
CDR3: ASRRVGMNTEAF

size: .
length: 14
V: TRBV28
J: TRBJ1-2
CDR3: ASSLAGGAGNYGYT

size: .
length: 11
V: TRBV30
J: TRBJ1-1
CDR3: ASETGALTGAF

size: .
length: 12
V: TRBV7-9
J: TRBJ2-3
CDR3: ASSSGDFADTQY

size: .
length: 12
V: TRBV6-4
J: TRBJ2-6
CDR3: ASSVWSGANVLT

size: .
length: 11
V: TRBV25-1
J: TRBJ1-2
CDR3: ASSDAGRTGYT

size: .
length: 11
V: TRBV4-3
J: TRBJ1-2
CDR3: ASSPITGDGYT

size: .
length: 14
V: TRBV27
J: TRBJ1-5
CDR3: ASSLRGVGGNQPQH

size: .
length: 12
V: TRBV7-8
J: TRBJ2-2
CDR3: ASSPRASSGELF

size: .
length: 11
V: TRBV9
J: TRBJ1-1
CDR3: ASSVEAADEAF

size: .
length: 14
V: TRBV24-1
J: TRBJ2-1
CDR3: ATSDSKPTQAGRQF

size: .
length: 13
V: TRBV14
J: TRBJ2-1
CDR3: ASSQEWGGDAGQF

size: .
length: 13
V: TRBV5-8
J: TRBJ2-1
CDR3: ASSFSLGSYNEQF

size: .
length: 11
V: TRBV19
J: TRBJ1-1
CDR3: ASTWAENTEAF

size: .
length: 14
V: TRBV2
J: TRBJ1-2
CDR3: ASSTSTGGNVYGYT

size: .
length: 13
V: TRBV11-1
J: TRBJ2-1
CDR3: ASSVGLAGINEQF

size: .
length: 12
V: TRBV6-1
J: TRBJ1-4
CDR3: ASSEQVSREKLF

size: .
length: 10
V: TRBV11-2
J: TRBJ1-1
CDR3: ASSLSLGGAF

size: .
length: 9
V: TRBV20-1
J: TRBJ2-7
CDR3: SADRGSEQY

size: .
length: 12
V: TRBV13
J: TRBJ1-1
CDR3: ASSPGQGGTEAF

size: .
length: 13
V: TRBV5-4
J: TRBJ2-2
CDR3: ATLPGQTNTGELF

size: .
length: 11
V: TRBV7-3
J: TRBJ1-1
CDR3: ASSLMSNTEAF

size: .
length: 11
V: TRBV6-5
J: TRBJ1-6
CDR3: ASKSGLYSPLH

size: .
length: 12
V: TRBV6-2/TRBV6-3
J: TRBJ1-6
CDR3: ASSYSGPNSPLH

size: .
length: 12
V: TRBV4-1
J: TRBJ2-4
CDR3: ASSPQGPKNIQY

size: .
length: 10
V: TRBV28
J: TRBJ1-1
CDR3: ASSGPNLEAF